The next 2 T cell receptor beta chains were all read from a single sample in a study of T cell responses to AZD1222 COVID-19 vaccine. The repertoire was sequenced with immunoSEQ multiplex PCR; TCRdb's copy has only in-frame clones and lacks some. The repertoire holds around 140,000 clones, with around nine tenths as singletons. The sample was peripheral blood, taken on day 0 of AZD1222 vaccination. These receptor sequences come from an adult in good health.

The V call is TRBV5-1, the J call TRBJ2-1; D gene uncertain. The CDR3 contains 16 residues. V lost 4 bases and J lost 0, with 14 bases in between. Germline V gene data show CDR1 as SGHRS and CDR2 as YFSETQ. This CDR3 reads CASSLTIMSSYNEQFF. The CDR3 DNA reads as TGCGCCAGCAGCCTAACCATCATGAGCTCCTACAATGAGCAGTTCTTC.

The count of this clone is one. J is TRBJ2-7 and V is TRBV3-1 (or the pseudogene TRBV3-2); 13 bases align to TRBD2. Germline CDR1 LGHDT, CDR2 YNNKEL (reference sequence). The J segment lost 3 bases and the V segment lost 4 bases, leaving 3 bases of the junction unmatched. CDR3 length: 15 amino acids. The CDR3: CASSLGLAGVYEQYF. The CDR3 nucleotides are TGTGCCAGCAGCCTCGGACTAGCGGGAGTCTACGAGCAGTACTTC.